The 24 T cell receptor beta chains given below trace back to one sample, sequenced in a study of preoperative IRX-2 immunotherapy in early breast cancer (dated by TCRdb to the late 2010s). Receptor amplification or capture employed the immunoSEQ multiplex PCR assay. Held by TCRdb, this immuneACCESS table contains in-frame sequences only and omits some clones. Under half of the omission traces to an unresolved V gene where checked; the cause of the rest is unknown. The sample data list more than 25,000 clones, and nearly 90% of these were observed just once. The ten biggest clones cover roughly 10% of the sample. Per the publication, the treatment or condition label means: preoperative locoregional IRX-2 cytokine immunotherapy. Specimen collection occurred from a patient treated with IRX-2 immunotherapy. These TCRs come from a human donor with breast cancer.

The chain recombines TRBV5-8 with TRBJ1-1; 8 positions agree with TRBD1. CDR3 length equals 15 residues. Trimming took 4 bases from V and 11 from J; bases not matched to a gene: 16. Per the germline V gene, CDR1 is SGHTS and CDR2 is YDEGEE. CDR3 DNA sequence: TGTGCCAGCAGCAGGGGGACAGGTACCTATGGGGTGGCTTTCTTT. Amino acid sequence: CASSRGTGTYGVAFF.

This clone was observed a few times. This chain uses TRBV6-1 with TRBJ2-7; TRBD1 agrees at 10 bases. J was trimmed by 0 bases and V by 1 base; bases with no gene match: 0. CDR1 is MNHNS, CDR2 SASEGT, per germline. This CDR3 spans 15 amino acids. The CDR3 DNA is TGTGCCAGCAGTGAAGGGACAGGGGGCTCCTACGAGCAGTACTTC. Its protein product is CASSEGTGGSYEQYF.

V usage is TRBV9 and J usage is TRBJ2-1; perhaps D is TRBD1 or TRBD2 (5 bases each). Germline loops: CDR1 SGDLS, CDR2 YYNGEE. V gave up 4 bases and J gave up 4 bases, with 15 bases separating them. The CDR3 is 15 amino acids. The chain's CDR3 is CASSPEGQLYNEQFF. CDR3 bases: TGTGCCAGCAGCCCAGAGGGGCAGCTTTACAATGAGCAGTTCTTC.

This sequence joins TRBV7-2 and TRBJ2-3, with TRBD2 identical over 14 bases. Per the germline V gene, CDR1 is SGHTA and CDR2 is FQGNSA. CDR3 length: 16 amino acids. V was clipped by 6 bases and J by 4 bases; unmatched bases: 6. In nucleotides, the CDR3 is TGTGCCAGCAGGTGGACTAGCGGGGGGCAGGCAGATACGCAGTATTTT. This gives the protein CASRWTSGGQADTQYF.

The CDR3 protein is CASSLRQGPGELFF. In DNA form, the CDR3 reads TGCGCCAGCAGCTTAAGACAGGGGCCCGGGGAGCTGTTTTTT. The chain combines TRBV5-1 with TRBJ2-2, with 8 bases aligning to TRBD1. This CDR3 is 14 amino acids long. The ends lost 2 bases at V and 6 bases at J; junction bases unmatched: 3. Germline V gene lookup returns CDR1 SGHRS and CDR2 YFSETQ.

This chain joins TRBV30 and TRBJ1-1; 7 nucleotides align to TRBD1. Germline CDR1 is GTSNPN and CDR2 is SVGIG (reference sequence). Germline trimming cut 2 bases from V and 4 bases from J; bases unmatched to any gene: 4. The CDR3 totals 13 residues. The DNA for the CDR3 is TGTGCCTGGAGTCCGAAGGGGGCCACTGAAGCTTTCTTT. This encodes CAWSPKGATEAFF.

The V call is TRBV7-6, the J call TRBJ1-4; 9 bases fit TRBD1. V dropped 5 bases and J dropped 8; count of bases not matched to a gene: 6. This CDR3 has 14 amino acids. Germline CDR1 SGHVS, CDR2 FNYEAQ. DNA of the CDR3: TGTGCCAGCAGCCCAGACAGGGGGGAAGAAAAACTGTTTTTT. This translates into CASSPDRGEEKLFF.

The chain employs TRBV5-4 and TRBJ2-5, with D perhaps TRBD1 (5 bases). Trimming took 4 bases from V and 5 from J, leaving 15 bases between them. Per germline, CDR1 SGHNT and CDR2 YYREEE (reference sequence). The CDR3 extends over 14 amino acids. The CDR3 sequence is CASSPGPGWETQYF. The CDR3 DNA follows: TGTGCCAGCAGCCCCGGGCCAGGGTGGGAGACCCAGTACTTC.

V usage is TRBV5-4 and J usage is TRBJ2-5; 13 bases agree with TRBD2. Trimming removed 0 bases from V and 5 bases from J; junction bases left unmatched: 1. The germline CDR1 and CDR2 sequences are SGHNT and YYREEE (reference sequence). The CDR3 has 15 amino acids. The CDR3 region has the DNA TGTGCCAGCAGCTTGGAACTAGCGGGAGGGGAGACCCAGTACTTC. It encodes CASSLELAGGETQYF.

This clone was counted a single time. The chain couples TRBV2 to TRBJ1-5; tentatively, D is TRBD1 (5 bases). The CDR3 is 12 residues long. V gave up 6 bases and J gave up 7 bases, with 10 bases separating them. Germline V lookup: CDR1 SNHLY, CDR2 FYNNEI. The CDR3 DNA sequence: TGTGCCAGCAGGGGGGAGGGACAGCCCCAGCATTTT. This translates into CASRGEGQPQHF.

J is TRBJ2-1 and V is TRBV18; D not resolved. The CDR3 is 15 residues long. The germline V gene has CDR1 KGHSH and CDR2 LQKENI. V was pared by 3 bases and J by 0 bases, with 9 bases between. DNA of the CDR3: TGTGCCAGCTCACCGATGGACCTCTCCTACAATGAGCAGTTCTTC. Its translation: CASSPMDLSYNEQFF.

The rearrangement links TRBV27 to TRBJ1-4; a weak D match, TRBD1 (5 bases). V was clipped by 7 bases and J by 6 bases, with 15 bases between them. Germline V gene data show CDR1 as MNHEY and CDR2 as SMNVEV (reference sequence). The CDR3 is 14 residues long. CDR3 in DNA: TGTGCCAGCAAGCTGGCAGGGTGGGATGAAAAACTGTTTTTT. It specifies CASKLAGWDEKLFF.

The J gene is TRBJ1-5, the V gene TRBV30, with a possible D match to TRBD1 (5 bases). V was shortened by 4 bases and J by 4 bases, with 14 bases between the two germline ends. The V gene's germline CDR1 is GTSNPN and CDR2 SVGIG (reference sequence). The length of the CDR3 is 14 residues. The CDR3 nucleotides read TGTGCCTGGATGGGACCAGGGTCGAATCAGCCCCAGCATTTT. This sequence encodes CAWMGPGSNQPQHF.

DNA for the CDR3: TGTGCCAGCAGCGAACCCCAGGGGGCGCGGAGAGATGGCTACACCTTC. This sequence encodes CASSEPQGARRDGYTF. This chain uses TRBV5-6 with TRBJ1-2, with TRBD1 identical over 8 bases. CDR1 is SGHDT and CDR2 is YYEEEE in the germline V gene. The CDR3 has 16 amino acids. V lost 4 bases to trimming and J lost 6 bases; unmatched junction nucleotides: 14.

For the CDR3, the DNA is TGTGCCAGCAGGCCGGGACAGGCTAATGAAAAACTGTTTTTT. Amino acids: CASRPGQANEKLFF. The gene calls are TRBV7-6 and TRBJ1-4; TRBD1 aligns across 8 bases. CDR3 length equals 14 residues. J gave up 3 bases and V 6 bases, and 3 bases lay outside the gene matches. CDR1 is SGHVS, CDR2 FNYEAQ, per germline.

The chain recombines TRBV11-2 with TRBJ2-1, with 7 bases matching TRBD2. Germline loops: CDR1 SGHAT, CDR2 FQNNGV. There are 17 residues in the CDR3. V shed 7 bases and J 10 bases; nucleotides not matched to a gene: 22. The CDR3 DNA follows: TGTGCCAGCACCCTACGGGGGTCGGCGGGAGACGTGGGAGAGCAGTTCTTC. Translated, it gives CASTLRGSAGDVGEQFF.

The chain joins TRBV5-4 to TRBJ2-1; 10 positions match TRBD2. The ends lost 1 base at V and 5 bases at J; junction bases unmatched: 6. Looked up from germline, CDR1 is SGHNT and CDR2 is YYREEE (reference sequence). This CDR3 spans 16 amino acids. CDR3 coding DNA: TGTGCCAGCAGCTTGTTAGGGACTAGCGTCCACAATGAGCAGTTCTTC. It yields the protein CASSLLGTSVHNEQFF. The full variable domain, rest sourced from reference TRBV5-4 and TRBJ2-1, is ETGVTQSPTHLIKTRGQQVTLRCSSQSGHNTVSWYQQALGQGPQFIFQYYREEENGRGNFPPRFSGLQFPNYSSELNVNALELDDSALYLCASSLLGTSVHNEQFFGPGTRLTVL.

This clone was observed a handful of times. The CDR3 protein is CASSPNFGEAGNTIYF. The CDR3 coding sequence is TGTGCCAGCAGTCCCAATTTTGGGGAGGCTGGAAACACCATATATTTT. V gene TRBV27 combines with J gene TRBJ1-3; D call uncertain. Trimming removed 5 bases at V and 2 bases at J, with 16 bases between. The germline V gene encodes CDR1 MNHEY and CDR2 SMNVEV (reference sequence). This CDR3 is built from 16 residues.

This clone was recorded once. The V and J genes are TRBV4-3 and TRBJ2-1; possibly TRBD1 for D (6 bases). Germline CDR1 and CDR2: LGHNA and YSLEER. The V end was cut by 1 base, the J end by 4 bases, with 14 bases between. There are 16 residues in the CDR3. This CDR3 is CASSQALQGRYNEQFF. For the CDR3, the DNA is TGCGCCAGCAGCCAAGCTCTCCAGGGGCGGTACAATGAGCAGTTCTTC.

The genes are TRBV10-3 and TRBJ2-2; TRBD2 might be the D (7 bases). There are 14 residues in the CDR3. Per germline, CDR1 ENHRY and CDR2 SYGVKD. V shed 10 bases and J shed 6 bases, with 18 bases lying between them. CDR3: CATGEGDRSGELFF. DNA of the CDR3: TGTGCCACTGGGGAGGGGGACCGATCCGGGGAGCTGTTTTTT.

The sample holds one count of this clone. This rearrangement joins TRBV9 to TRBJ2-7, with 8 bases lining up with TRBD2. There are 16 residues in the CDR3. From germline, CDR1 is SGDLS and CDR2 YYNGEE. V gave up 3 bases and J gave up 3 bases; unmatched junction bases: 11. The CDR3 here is CASSARGGGIFYEQYF. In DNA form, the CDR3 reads TGTGCCAGCAGCGCCCGGGGGGGCGGTATTTTCTACGAGCAGTACTTC.

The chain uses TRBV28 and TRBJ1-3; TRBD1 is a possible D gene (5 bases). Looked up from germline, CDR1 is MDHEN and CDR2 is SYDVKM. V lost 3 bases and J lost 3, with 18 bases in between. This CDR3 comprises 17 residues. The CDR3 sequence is CASSLIVAGTGGNTIYF. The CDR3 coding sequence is TGTGCCAGCAGTTTGATTGTGGCGGGGACCGGTGGAAACACCATATATTTT.

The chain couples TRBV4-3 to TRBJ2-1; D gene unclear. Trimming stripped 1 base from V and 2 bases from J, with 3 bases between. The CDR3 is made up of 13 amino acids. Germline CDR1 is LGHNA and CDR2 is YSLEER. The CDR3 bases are TGCGCCAGCAGCCAAGGAGCCTACAATGAGCAGTTCTTC. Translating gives CASSQGAYNEQFF.

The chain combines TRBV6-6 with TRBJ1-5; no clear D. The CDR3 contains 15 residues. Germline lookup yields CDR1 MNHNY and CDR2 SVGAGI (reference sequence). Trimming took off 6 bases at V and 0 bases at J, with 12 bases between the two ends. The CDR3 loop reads CASRAAGYSNQPQHF. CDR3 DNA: TGTGCCAGCAGAGCTGCGGGATATAGCAATCAGCCCCAGCATTTT.